This T cell receptor beta chain was sequenced for a study of blood T cell repertoires in COVID-19. Study information: The United States, Italy and Spain provided the acute and convalescent COVID-19 samples. T cells, B-cell-depleted T cells, or PBMCs provided the cDNA or gDNA that served as material.

Original handling: From reference gene primer amplification, estimates of nucleated cell counts were derived. This table comes from immunoSEQ multiplex PCR, and its TCRdb copy is limited to in-frame clones, with some not included. V and J calls and clone size come straight from that table; D and trimming were deduced from the DNA. The sample consists of about 35,000 clones, approximately 71% of them appearing once. The receptor comes from a man older than 75 with active or convalescent COVID-19. The material sequenced was peripheral blood.

This chain's CDR3 is CASSRGLEVWEQYF. CDR3 coding DNA: TGTGCCAGCAGCCGGGGACTAGAAGTTTGGGAGCAGTACTTC. J is TRBJ2-7 and V is TRBV7-2, with 8 bases that match TRBD2. The CDR3 is made up of 14 amino acids. The ends lost 5 bases at V and 7 bases at J; junction bases unmatched: 10. CDR1 and CDR2 (germline): SGHTA, FQGNSA.